The next 22 T cell receptor beta chains were all read from a single sample in a study of T cells after yellow fever vaccination. MiXCR, run by TCRdb on the 5' RACE reads, gives a single entry per CDR3 protein. The table includes 300,000 to 400,000 distinct CDR3 sequences, 7.5% to 9% detected once. This sample comprised PBMCs, obtained on the day of the first yellow fever vaccination. These receptors all stem from a young man who received the YFV17D yellow fever vaccine.

This clonotype was seen many times. This chain uses TRBV7-2 with TRBJ1-1; TRBD1 agrees at 7 bases. The CDR3 sequence is 14 residues long. The V gene end was trimmed by 1 base and the J gene end by 5 bases; junction bases not matched to a gene: 4. Germline CDR1 SGHTA, CDR2 FQGNSA. CDR3 nucleotides: TGTGCCAGCAGCTTAGTGACAGGGAGAACTGAAGCTTTCTTT. Translation gives CASSLVTGRTEAFF.

This clonotype was seen more than once but under ten times. CDR3 region: CASSHLSGQSSYEQYF. Here the CDR3 DNA reads TGCGCCAGCAGCCACCTTTCGGGCCAAAGCTCCTACGAGCAGTACTTC. V and J are TRBV4-1 and TRBJ2-7; D uncertain. The V end was cut by 3 bases, the J end by 0 bases, with 15 bases between. Germline CDR1 reads MGHRA; CDR2 reads YSYEKL. This CDR3 spans 16 amino acids.

The sample holds a few counts of this clonotype. The chain employs TRBV5-5 and TRBJ2-1, with 8 bases matching TRBD2. CDR3 length: 16 amino acids. Germline V gene sequence: CDR1 SGHKS, CDR2 YYEKEE (reference sequence). J was trimmed by 1 base and V by 1 base; bases with no gene match: 4. The CDR3 nucleotides are TGTGCCAGCAGCTTGTCAGGCGGGGGGTCCTACAATGAGCAGTTCTTC. Translation gives CASSLSGGGSYNEQFF.

This clonotype was seen many times. The J gene is TRBJ2-2, the V gene TRBV6-5; D unclear. With 7 bases removed from V and 1 base from J, the gap between germline ends came to 7 bases. Germline V CDR1 and CDR2: MNHEY, SVGAGI. The CDR3 is made up of 13 amino acids. DNA of the CDR3: TGTGCCAGCAAACACCAGAACACCGGGGAGCTGTTTTTT. This translates into CASKHQNTGELFF.

By frequency in the sample, this clonotype is medium-sized. V is TRBV2 and J is TRBJ2-5, with D uncertain. This CDR3 contains 12 residues. Germline CDR1 and CDR2: SNHLY and FYNNEI. Trimming stripped 6 bases from V and 1 base from J, with 6 bases between. CDR3 sequence (DNA): TGTGCCAGCAGAAACGCCCAAGAGACCCAGTACTTC. This translates into CASRNAQETQYF.

The table lists this clonotype with a few counts. The CDR3 is CASRPLKGQGALANYGYTF. CDR3 DNA: TGTGCCAGCAGACCCTTAAAGGGGCAGGGTGCCCTAGCTAACTATGGCTACACCTTC. The chain employs TRBV27 and TRBJ1-2; TRBD1 might be the D (5 bases). CDR1 MNHEY and CDR2 SMNVEV come from the germline V gene (reference sequence). The CDR3 contains 19 residues. The V and J ends lost 6 bases and 0 bases respectively, with 26 bases between them.

This clonotype was counted only a few times. The chain is built from TRBV12-3 or TRBV12-4 and TRBJ2-3; D is uncertain. The V end lost 11 bases, the J end lost 0 bases, and 9 bases lay between the germline ends. This CDR3 contains 12 residues. The CDR3 reads CAAALSTDTQYF. The CDR3 DNA is TGTGCCGCCGCCTTGAGCACAGATACGCAGTATTTT.

The chain joins TRBV20-1 to TRBJ2-2; D gene unclear. V was clipped by 6 bases and J by 1 base, with 9 bases between them. Germline CDR1 DFQATT, CDR2 SNEGSKA (reference sequence). The CDR3 consists of 13 residues. The CDR3 DNA follows: TGCAGTGCCCAGACGGGGAACACCGGGGAGCTGTTTTTT. Amino acids: CSAQTGNTGELFF.

The J gene is TRBJ1-2, the V gene TRBV2; no definite D call. Trimming shortened V by 1 base and J by 8 bases, and 8 bases separated the two germline ends. Per the germline V gene, CDR1 is SNHLY and CDR2 is FYNNEI. The CDR3 runs to 12 residues. The CDR3 nucleotides read TGTGCCAGCAGTGAAGGCGGCGGGGGCTACACCTTC. Residues: CASSEGGGGYTF.

In its sample, this clonotype was seen a few times. The rearrangement links TRBV29-1 to TRBJ1-1, with 10 nucleotides matching TRBD1. The germline V gene encodes CDR1 SQVTM and CDR2 ANQGSEA. The CDR3 is 13 amino acids. Trimming cost V 6 bases and J 1 base; bases outside gene matches: 2. CDR3 coding DNA: TGCAGCGTGGGGGACAGGGGGAACACTGAAGCTTTCTTT. This sequence encodes CSVGDRGNTEAFF.

This chain links TRBV5-1 with TRBJ2-7; 9 bases are shared with TRBD2. The germline V gene has CDR1 SGHRS and CDR2 YFSETQ. This CDR3 region has 15 residues. V lost 4 bases to trimming and J lost 4 bases; unmatched junction nucleotides: 9. The DNA of the CDR3 is TGCGCCAGCAGCCCCGAGGGCGGGGGGGAGTACGAGCAGTACTTC. Translated, it gives CASSPEGGGEYEQYF.

Regarding this clonotype: This sequence may be a read error, since a much larger clone differs from it by one base. The chain combines TRBV4-3 with TRBJ2-7, with TRBD1 matching 8 bases. The CDR3 is 14 amino acids. Trimming removed 0 bases from V and 2 bases from J; junction bases left unmatched: 0. Germline lookup yields CDR1 LGHNA and CDR2 YSLEER. As DNA, the CDR3 is TGCGCCAGCAGCCAAGACAGGGGGCCCTACGAGCAGTACTTC. It specifies CASSQDRGPYEQYF.

This clonotype came up a few times. J is TRBJ1-6 and V is TRBV4-1; D is possibly TRBD1 (5 bases). Germline V gene sequence: CDR1 MGHRA, CDR2 YSYEKL. This CDR3 spans 16 amino acids. V gave up 4 bases and J gave up 7 bases, with 17 bases separating them. CDR3 in amino acids: CASSRYGSTVNSPLHF. For the CDR3, the DNA is TGCGCCAGCAGCCGATACGGATCGACAGTAAATTCACCCCTCCACTTT.

This clonotype was counted at least ten times. J is TRBJ2-7 and V is TRBV7-9; TRBD1 might be the D (5 bases). Germline CDR1 SEHNR, CDR2 FQNEAQ (reference sequence). The CDR3 contains 14 residues. Trimming took 5 bases from V and 6 from J, leaving 17 bases between them. The CDR3 DNA sequence: TGTGCCAGCAGCCTACTTCCTGACAGCTTCGAGCAGTACTTC. Translating gives CASSLLPDSFEQYF.

The V and J genes are TRBV20-1 and TRBJ2-7; D unresolved. Trimming stripped 4 bases from V and 5 bases from J, with 18 bases between. The CDR3 totals 14 residues. CDR1 and CDR2 (germline): DFQATT, SNEGSKA (reference sequence). CDR3 nucleotide sequence: TGCAGTGCTAATCTAGGAACCAACGGCCACGAGCAGTACTTC. Its protein is CSANLGTNGHEQYF.

This clonotype was seen repeatedly, ten times or more. The rearrangement uses TRBV7-2 and TRBJ2-7, with 11 bases aligning to TRBD2. The CDR3 has 14 amino acids. From germline, CDR1 is SGHTA and CDR2 FQGNSA. With 5 bases clipped from V and 2 bases from J, the junction kept 2 bases outside the gene matches. The CDR3: CASSPTSGAYEQYF. CDR3 nucleotide sequence: TGTGCCAGCAGCCCGACTAGCGGGGCCTACGAGCAGTACTTC. The full variable domain, in which reference TRBV7-2 and TRBJ2-7 provide the parts outside the CDR3, is GAGVSQSPSNKVTEKGKDVELRCDPISGHTALYWYRQSLGQGLEFLIYFQGNSAPDKSGLPSDRFSAERTGGSVSTLTIQRTQQEDSAVYLCASSPTSGAYEQYFGPGTRLTVT.

The rearrangement joins TRBV27 to TRBJ1-1; 9 bases align to TRBD1. This CDR3 is 16 amino acids long. Germline values: CDR1 MNHEY, CDR2 SMNVEV (reference sequence). Trimming at V came to 2 bases and at J to 3 bases, leaving 7 bases not matched to a gene. CDR3 protein: CASSLEWDRVDTEAFF. As DNA, the CDR3 is TGTGCCAGCAGTTTAGAGTGGGACAGGGTTGACACTGAAGCTTTCTTT.

This clonotype came up many times. The chain carries TRBV6-2 or TRBV6-3 and TRBJ2-7; D not certain. The CDR3 has 12 residues. With 8 bases removed from V and 1 base from J, the gap between germline ends came to 9 bases. From germline, CDR1 is MNHEY and CDR2 SVGEGT. The DNA for the CDR3 is TGTGCCAGCTCGATCTCGTCCTACGAGCAGTACTTC. This encodes CASSISSYEQYF.

This clonotype showed up just a few times. V gene TRBV5-1 combines with J gene TRBJ2-7; the D gene is possibly TRBD1 (5 bases). The CDR3 covers 11 residues. CDR1 is SGHRS, CDR2 YFSETQ, per germline. V was shortened by 5 bases and J by 7 bases, with 10 bases between the two germline ends. CDR3: CASRGLEEQYF. The CDR3, as DNA: TGCGCCAGCAGGGGGCTGGAAGAGCAGTACTTC.

This sequence joins TRBV20-1 and TRBJ2-7; 9 bases align to TRBD1. The CDR3 contains 14 residues. Unmatched junction bases numbered 10, after V lost 7 bases and J lost 3 bases. Germline CDR1 is DFQATT and CDR2 is SNEGSKA (reference sequence). The CDR3: CSVTRGQGSYEQYF. CDR3 coding DNA: TGCAGTGTTACCCGTGGACAGGGGAGCTACGAGCAGTACTTC.

This clonotype occurred many times. The rearrangement uses TRBV10-3 and TRBJ2-7; weak D call: TRBD2 (5 bases). Trimming removed 5 bases at V and 4 bases at J, with 12 bases between. This CDR3 region has 13 residues. The V gene's germline CDR1 is ENHRY and CDR2 SYGVKD. The CDR3 loop reads CAISPAGVYEQYF. The DNA of the CDR3 is TGTGCCATCAGTCCGGCGGGCGTGTACGAGCAGTACTTC.

This rearrangement joins TRBV11-2 to TRBJ1-2, with D perhaps TRBD1 (5 bases). The CDR3 is made up of 15 amino acids. Germline V CDR1 and CDR2: SGHAT, FQNNGV. Between the trimmed V and J ends, which lost 6 bases and 3 bases, there was a span of 17 bases. The CDR3 DNA sequence: TGTGCCAGCAGTTCGGTAATAGGGGACGACTATGGCTACACCTTC. Its protein product is CASSSVIGDDYGYTF. The full variable domain, completed using reference TRBV11-2 and TRBJ1-2, is EAGVAQSPRYKIIEKRQSVAFWCNPISGHATLYWYQQILGQGPKLLIQFQNNGVVDDSQLPKDRFSAERLKGVDSTLKIQPAKLEDSAVYLCASSSVIGDDYGYTFGSGTRLTVV.